This is a list of T cell receptor beta chains from one sample in a study of T cells in localized non-small cell lung cancer. Profiling relied on immunoSEQ multiplex PCR, and the TCRdb table lists in-frame clones only, not all of them. The repertoire has about 77,000 clones, roughly 91% of them found once; the top ten carry 20% to 25%. The specimen was peripheral blood, collected before any cancer treatment. The origin of the receptors is a woman aged 40-70 years with stage I squamous cell lung carcinoma. Each CDR3 is given with its conserved first and last residue. The D gene is left open where the match is weak. Clone size is given for some rows only: seen once, a few or many times, or a class if the clone is expanded.

cdr3_nt: TGTGCCAGCAGTGAAAACGGGGCAGCCGGGGGTTCACCCCTCCACTTT
cdr3_aa: CASSENGAAGGSPLHF
j_call: TRBJ1-6
v_call: TRBV6-1
clone_size: -
d_call: -

cdr3_nt: TGTGCCAGCAGTGGACTGGCGAACACCGGGGAGCTGTTTTTT
cdr3_aa: CASSGLANTGELFF
j_call: TRBJ2-2
v_call: TRBV2
clone_size: -
d_call: -

cdr3_nt: TGTGCCAGCAGCTTAGCGGGGACTAGCGGGCAGTTCTTC
cdr3_aa: CASSLAGTSGQFF
j_call: TRBJ2-1
v_call: TRBV7-6
clone_size: once
d_call: TRBD2

cdr3_nt: TGTGCCAGCAGCTTAGTGGGGTTTGAAAGGGGGGTGACTGAAAAACTGTTTTTT
cdr3_aa: CASSLVGFERGVTEKLFF
j_call: TRBJ1-4
v_call: TRBV11-3
clone_size: -
d_call: -

cdr3_nt: TGCGCCAGCAGCCAACCGGGACAGGGGGCCTCCTACGAGCAGTACTTC
cdr3_aa: CASSQPGQGASYEQYF
j_call: TRBJ2-7
v_call: TRBV4-1
clone_size: -
d_call: TRBD1

cdr3_nt: TGTGCCAGCAGTGAAGCCATAATTACAGGGGTGAGGGGAGCTTTCTTT
cdr3_aa: CASSEAIITGVRGAFF
j_call: TRBJ1-1
v_call: TRBV2
clone_size: few
d_call: TRBD1

cdr3_nt: TGTGCCAGCAGTCCTATGGTGGGTGAGGCCGGCTACACCTTC
cdr3_aa: CASSPMVGEAGYTF
j_call: TRBJ1-2
v_call: TRBV6-1
clone_size: -
d_call: -

cdr3_nt: TGTGCTAGCAGCTTAGGGGGCGAGGGTGGAGAGACCCAGTACTTC
cdr3_aa: CASSLGGEGGETQYF
j_call: TRBJ2-5
v_call: TRBV7-7
clone_size: -
d_call: TRBD1

cdr3_nt: TGTGCCAGCAGTTTATTGGCAGGGGAGGACGAGCAGTACTTC
cdr3_aa: CASSLLAGEDEQYF
j_call: TRBJ2-7
v_call: TRBV27
clone_size: -
d_call: -

cdr3_nt: TGTGCCAGCAGCTTAGCGCTTGGGCTAGCGGGCACAGATACGCAGTATTTT
cdr3_aa: CASSLALGLAGTDTQYF
j_call: TRBJ2-3
v_call: TRBV7-6
clone_size: -
d_call: TRBD2

cdr3_nt: TGTGCCAGCAGCGTAGCTCCGGACAGCCTCAAGGAGACCCAGTACTTC
cdr3_aa: CASSVAPDSLKETQYF
j_call: TRBJ2-5
v_call: TRBV9
clone_size: -
d_call: -

cdr3_nt: TGTGCCAGCAGCTGGGGGACAGGGGTGAACACCGGGGAGCTGTTTTTT
cdr3_aa: CASSWGTGVNTGELFF
j_call: TRBJ2-2
v_call: TRBV5-4
clone_size: -
d_call: TRBD1

cdr3_nt: TGTGCCAGCAGTCCGAAGGGCGGATTTAATGAAAAACTGTTTTTT
cdr3_aa: CASSPKGGFNEKLFF
j_call: TRBJ1-4
v_call: TRBV2
clone_size: -
d_call: -

cdr3_nt: TGCGCCAGCAGCTCCCGTGTTGGAAGGACTGAAGCTTTCTTT
cdr3_aa: CASSSRVGRTEAFF
j_call: TRBJ1-1
v_call: TRBV5-1
clone_size: few
d_call: -

cdr3_nt: TGCGCCAGCAGCTTGGATGGGCCCACTGAAGCTTTCTTT
cdr3_aa: CASSLDGPTEAFF
j_call: TRBJ1-1
v_call: TRBV5-1
clone_size: -
d_call: -

cdr3_nt: TGTGCCAGCAGTCCCTCAGGGTATGGCTACACCTTC
cdr3_aa: CASSPSGYGYTF
j_call: TRBJ1-2
v_call: TRBV27
clone_size: -
d_call: -

cdr3_nt: TGTGCCAGCAGGCAGGGGGTCGACAGACACACTGAAGCTTTCTTT
cdr3_aa: CASRQGVDRHTEAFF
j_call: TRBJ1-1
v_call: TRBV11-1
clone_size: -
d_call: TRBD1